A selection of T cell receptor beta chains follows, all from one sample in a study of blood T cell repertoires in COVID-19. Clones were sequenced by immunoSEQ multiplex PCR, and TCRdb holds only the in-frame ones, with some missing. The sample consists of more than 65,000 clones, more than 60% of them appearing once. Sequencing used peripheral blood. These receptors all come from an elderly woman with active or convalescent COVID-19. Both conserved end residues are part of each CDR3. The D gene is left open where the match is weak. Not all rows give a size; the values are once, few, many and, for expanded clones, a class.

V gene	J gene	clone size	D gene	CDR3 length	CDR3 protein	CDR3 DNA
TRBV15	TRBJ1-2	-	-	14	CATSRDNGGRGYTF	TGTGCCACCAGCAGAGATAATGGAGGGAGGGGCTACACCTTC
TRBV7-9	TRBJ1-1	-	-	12	CASSFKNTEAFF	TGTGCCAGCAGCTTTAAAAACACTGAAGCTTTCTTT
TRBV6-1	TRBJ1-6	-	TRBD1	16	CASSEPDRGTDSPLHF	TGTGCCAGCAGTGAACCGGACAGGGGGACGGATTCACCCCTCCACTTT
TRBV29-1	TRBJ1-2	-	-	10	CSVYRDGYTF	TGCAGCGTCTACAGGGATGGCTACACCTTC
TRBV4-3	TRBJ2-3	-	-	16	CASSRRGAGASDTQYF	TGCGCCAGCAGCCGAAGAGGGGCGGGGGCATCAGATACGCAGTATTTT
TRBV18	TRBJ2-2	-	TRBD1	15	CASSPVTGDTGELFF	TGTGCCAGCTCACCAGTCACAGGGGACACCGGGGAGCTGTTTTTT
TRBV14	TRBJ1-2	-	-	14	CASSQDLQADGYTF	TGTGCCAGCAGCCAAGACCTACAGGCGGATGGCTACACCTTC
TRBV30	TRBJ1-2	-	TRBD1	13	CAWAGTGGLGYTF	TGTGCCTGGGCTGGGACAGGGGGTCTGGGCTACACCTTC
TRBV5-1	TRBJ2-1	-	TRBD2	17	CASSLAGRLAGGDEQFF	TGCGCCAGCAGCTTGGCTGGTAGACTAGCGGGAGGGGATGAGCAGTTCTTC
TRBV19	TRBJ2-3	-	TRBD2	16	CASSIGLAGGPSTQYF	TGTGCCAGTAGTATCGGACTAGCGGGGGGGCCTAGTACGCAGTATTTT
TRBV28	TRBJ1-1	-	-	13	CASSRDMPKEAFF	TGTGCCAGCAGTCGGGACATGCCCAAGGAAGCTTTCTTT
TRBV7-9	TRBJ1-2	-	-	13	CASSLPWTDGYTF	TGTGCCAGCAGCTTGCCGTGGACAGATGGCTACACCTTC
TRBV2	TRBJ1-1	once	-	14	CASTPTEGSTEAFF	TGTGCCAGCACCCCAACGGAGGGTAGTACTGAAGCTTTCTTT
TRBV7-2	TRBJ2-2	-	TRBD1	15	CASSTQTGSVGELFF	TGTGCCAGCAGCACCCAGACAGGGAGCGTCGGGGAGCTGTTTTTT
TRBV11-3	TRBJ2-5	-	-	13	CASSLDRAETQYF	TGTGCCAGCAGCTTAGACAGGGCAGAGACCCAGTACTTC
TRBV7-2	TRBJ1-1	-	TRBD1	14	CASSSDRANTEAFF	TGTGCCAGCAGCTCTGACAGGGCGAACACTGAAGCTTTCTTT
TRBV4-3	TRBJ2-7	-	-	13	CASSQETGYEQYF	TGCGCCAGCAGCCAAGAAACAGGATACGAGCAGTACTTC
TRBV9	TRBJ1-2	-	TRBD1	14	CASSVGQGMVGYTF	TGTGCCAGCAGCGTAGGACAGGGTATGGTTGGCTACACCTTC
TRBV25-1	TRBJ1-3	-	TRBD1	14	CASSATGTGNTIYF	TGTGCCAGCAGTGCGACAGGGACTGGAAACACCATATATTTT
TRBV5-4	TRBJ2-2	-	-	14	CASKGARGTGELFF	TGTGCCAGCAAGGGGGCCCGGGGGACCGGGGAGCTGTTTTTT
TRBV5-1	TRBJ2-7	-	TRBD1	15	CASSLSTGAFYEQYF	TGCGCCAGCAGCTTATCGACAGGGGCGTTCTACGAGCAGTACTTC
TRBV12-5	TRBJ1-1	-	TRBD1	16	CASGFLQGARNTEAFF	TGTGCTAGTGGTTTCCTACAGGGGGCTAGGAACACTGAAGCTTTCTTT
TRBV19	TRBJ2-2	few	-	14	CASSVQGDTGELFF	TGTGCCAGTAGTGTACAGGGCGACACCGGGGAGCTGTTTTTT
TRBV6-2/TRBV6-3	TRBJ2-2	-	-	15	CASSPDSANTGELFF	TGTGCCAGCAGCCCCGACAGCGCGAACACCGGGGAGCTGTTTTTT
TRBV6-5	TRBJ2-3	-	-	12	CASSQSPDTQYF	TGTGCCAGCAGCCAATCCCCAGATACGCAGTATTTT
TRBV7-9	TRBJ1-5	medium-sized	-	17	CASSSWTAGGSNQPQHF	TGTGCCAGCAGCTCGTGGACGGCGGGGGGTAGCAATCAGCCCCAGCATTTT
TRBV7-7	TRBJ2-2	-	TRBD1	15	CASSRTGVGTGELFF	TGTGCTAGCAGCCGTACAGGGGTAGGCACCGGGGAGCTGTTTTTT
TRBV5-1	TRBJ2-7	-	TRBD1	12	CASWDRPYEQYF	TGCGCCAGTTGGGACAGGCCCTACGAGCAGTACTTC
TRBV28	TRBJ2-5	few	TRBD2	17	CASTRIPFSGGAQTQYF	TGTGCCAGCACCCGGATACCGTTTAGCGGGGGGGCACAGACCCAGTACTTC
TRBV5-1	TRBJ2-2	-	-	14	CASSLEGDTGELFF	TGCGCCAGCAGCTTGGAGGGGGACACCGGGGAGCTGTTTTTT
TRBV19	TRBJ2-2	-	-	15	CASSRREANTGELFF	TGTGCCAGTAGTAGGAGGGAAGCGAACACCGGGGAGCTGTTTTTT
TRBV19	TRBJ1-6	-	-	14	CASSPQASDSPLHF	TGTGCCAGTAGTCCTCAGGCCTCGGATTCACCCCTCCACTTT
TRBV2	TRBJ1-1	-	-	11	CASTEQAKAFF	TGTGCCAGCACGGAACAGGCGAAAGCTTTCTTT
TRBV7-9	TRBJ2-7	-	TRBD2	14	CASSSRLAGHEQYF	TGTGCCAGCAGCTCCCGACTAGCGGGGCACGAGCAGTACTTC
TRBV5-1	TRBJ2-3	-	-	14	CASRTALNPDTQYF	TGCGCCAGTAGGACAGCCCTAAACCCAGATACGCAGTATTTT
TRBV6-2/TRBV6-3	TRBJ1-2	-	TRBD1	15	CASSWRDRGSYGYTF	TGTGCCAGCAGTTGGAGGGACAGGGGAAGCTATGGCTACACCTTC
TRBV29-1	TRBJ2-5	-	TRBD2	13	CSVDRGGWETQYF	TGCAGCGTTGACCGCGGGGGGTGGGAGACCCAGTACTTC
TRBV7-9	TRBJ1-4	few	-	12	CASSLVDEKLFF	TGTGCCAGCAGCTTAGTCGATGAAAAACTGTTTTTT
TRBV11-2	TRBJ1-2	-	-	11	CASSLGGFDTF	TGTGCCAGCAGCTTGGGGGGGTTTGACACCTTC
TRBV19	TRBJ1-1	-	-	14	CASSVDRSYTEAFF	TGTGCCAGTAGTGTCGACAGGTCTTACACTGAAGCTTTCTTT
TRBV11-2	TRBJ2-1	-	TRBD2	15	CASSLTSGGYNEQFF	TGTGCCAGCAGCTTAACTAGCGGGGGCTACAATGAGCAGTTCTTC
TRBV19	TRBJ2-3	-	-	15	CASSIVGDRGDTQYF	TGTGCCAGTAGTATAGTAGGTGATAGGGGAGATACGCAGTATTTT